This TCR beta chain was sequenced in a study of human T cells and chemical hapten exposure. Study as a whole: The variation in per-sample TCR yields arose mainly from small differences in pooled library volumes.

Whole blood, unfractionated, served as the material for total RNA extraction. The study's library attached unique molecular identifiers to single cDNA molecules. In the authors' workflow: Samples held a median of approximately 96,000 TCRs, range roughly 20,000–690,600. Each CDR3 protein is one row after TCRdb ran MiXCR on the 5' RACE reads. The V and J calls reflect TCRdb's pipeline rather than the authors' work. The sample includes 81,000 or so distinct CDR3 sequences, approximately 8% of them seen just once. At least ten counts were recorded for this clonotype. The antigen remains unidentified. General study findings and limits: TCRs whose frequency exceeded 1 in 1000 remained the same following DPC sensitization.

V was pared by 0 bases and J by 0 bases, with 7 bases of the junction left unmatched. The germline V gene has CDR1 LGHDT and CDR2 YNNKEL (reference sequence). CDR3 length: 17 residues. The chain links TRBV3-1 to TRBJ2-7, with TRBD2 matching 8 bases. The receptor was isolated from a male donor in good health. Written as DNA, the CDR3 is TGTGCCAGCAGCCAAGATCGGCTAGCGGGTCGCTCCTACGAGCAGTACTTC. This translates into CASSQDRLAGRSYEQYF.